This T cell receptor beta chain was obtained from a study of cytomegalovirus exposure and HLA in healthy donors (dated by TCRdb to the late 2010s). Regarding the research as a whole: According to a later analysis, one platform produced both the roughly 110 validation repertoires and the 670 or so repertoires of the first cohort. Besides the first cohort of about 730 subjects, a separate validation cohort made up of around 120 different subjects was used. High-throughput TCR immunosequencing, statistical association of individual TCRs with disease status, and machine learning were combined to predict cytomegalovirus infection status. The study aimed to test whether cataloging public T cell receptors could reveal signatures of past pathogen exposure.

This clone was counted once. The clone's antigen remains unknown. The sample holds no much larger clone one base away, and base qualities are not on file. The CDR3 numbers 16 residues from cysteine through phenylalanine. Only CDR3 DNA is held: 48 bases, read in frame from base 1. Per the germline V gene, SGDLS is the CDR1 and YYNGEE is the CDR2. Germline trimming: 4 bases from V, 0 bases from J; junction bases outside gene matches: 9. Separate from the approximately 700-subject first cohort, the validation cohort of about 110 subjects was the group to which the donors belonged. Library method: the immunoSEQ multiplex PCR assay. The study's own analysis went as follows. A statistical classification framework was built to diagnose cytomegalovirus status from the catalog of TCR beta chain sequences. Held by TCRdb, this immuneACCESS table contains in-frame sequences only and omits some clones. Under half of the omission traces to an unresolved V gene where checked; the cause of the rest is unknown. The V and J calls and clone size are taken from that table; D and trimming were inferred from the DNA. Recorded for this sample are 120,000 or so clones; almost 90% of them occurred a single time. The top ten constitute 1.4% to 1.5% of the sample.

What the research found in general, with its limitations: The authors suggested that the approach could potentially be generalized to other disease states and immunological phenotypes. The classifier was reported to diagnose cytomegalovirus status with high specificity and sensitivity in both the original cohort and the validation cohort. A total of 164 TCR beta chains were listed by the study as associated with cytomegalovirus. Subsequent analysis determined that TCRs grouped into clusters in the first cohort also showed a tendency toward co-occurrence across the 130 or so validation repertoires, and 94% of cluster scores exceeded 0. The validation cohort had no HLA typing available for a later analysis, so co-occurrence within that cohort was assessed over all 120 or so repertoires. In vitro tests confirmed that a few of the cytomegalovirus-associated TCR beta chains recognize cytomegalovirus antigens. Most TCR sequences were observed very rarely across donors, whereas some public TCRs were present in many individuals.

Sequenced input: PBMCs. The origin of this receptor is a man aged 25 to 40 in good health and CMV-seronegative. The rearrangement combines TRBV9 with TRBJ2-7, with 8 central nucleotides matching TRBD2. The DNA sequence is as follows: TGTGCCAGCAGCATCTCGACTAGCGAGAGCTCCTACGAGCAGTACTTC. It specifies CASSISTSESSYEQYF.